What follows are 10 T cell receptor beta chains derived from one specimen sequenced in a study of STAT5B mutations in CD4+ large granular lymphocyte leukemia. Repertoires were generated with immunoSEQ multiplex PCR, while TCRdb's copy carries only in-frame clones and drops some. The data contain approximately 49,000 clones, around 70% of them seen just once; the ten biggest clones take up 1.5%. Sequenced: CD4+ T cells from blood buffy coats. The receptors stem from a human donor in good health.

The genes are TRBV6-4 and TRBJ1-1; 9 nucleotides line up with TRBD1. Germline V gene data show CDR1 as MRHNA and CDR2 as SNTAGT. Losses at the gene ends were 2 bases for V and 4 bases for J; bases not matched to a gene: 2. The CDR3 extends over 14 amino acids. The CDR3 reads CASSDGTGSTEAFF. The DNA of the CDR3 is TGTGCCAGCAGTGACGGGACAGGGTCCACTGAAGCTTTCTTT.

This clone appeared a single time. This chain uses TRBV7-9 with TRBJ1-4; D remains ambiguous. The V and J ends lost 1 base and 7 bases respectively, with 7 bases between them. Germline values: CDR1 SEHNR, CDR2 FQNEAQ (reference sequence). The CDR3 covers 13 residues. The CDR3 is CASSLGEFEKLFF. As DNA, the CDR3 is TGTGCCAGCAGCTTAGGGGAATTTGAAAAACTGTTTTTT.

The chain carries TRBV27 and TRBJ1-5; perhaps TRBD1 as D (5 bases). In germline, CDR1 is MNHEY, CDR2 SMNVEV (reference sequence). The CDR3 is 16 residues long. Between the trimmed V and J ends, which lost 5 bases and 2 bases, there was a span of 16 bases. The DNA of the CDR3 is TGTGCCAGCAGTACCCTGGGGGGAGGGGGCAATCAGCCCCAGCATTTT. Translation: CASSTLGGGGNQPQHF.

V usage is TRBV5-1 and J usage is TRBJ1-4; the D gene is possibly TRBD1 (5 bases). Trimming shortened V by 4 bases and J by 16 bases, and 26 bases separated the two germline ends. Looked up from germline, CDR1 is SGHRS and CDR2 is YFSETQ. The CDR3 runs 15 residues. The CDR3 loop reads CASSPGVAGLGIWFF. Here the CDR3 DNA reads TGCGCCAGCAGCCCGGGGGTGGCCGGGCTGGGTATTTGGTTTTTT. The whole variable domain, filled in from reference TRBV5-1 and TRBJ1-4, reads KAGVTQTPRYLIKTRGQQVTLSCSPISGHRSVSWYQQTPGQGLQFLFEYFSETQRNKGNFPGRFSGRQFSNSRSEMNVSTLELGDSALYLCASSPGVAGLGIWFFGSGTQLSVL.

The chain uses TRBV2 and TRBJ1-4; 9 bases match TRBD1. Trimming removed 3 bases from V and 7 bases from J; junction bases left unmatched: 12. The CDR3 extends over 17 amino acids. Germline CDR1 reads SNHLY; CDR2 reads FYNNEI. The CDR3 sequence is CASSEWTGEMIGEKLFF. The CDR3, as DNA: TGTGCCAGCAGTGAGTGGACAGGGGAAATGATAGGTGAAAAACTGTTTTTT.

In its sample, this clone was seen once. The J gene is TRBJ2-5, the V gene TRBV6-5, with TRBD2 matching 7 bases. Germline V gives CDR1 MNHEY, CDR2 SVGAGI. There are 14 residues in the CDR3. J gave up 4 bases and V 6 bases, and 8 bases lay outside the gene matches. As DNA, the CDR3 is TGTGCCAGCAGGGGACTAATCCCCGGAGAGACCCAGTACTTC. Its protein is CASRGLIPGETQYF.

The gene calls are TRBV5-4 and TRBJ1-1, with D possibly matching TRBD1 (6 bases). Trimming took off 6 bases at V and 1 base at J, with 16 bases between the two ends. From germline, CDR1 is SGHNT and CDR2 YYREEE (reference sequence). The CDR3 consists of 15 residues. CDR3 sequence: CASTVGGQTNTEAFF. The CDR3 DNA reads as TGTGCCAGCACCGTTGGGGGGCAAACGAACACTGAAGCTTTCTTT.

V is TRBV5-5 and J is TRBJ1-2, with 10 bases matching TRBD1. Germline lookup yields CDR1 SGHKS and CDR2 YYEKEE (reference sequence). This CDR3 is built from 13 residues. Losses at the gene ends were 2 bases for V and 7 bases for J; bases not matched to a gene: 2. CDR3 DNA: TGTGCCAGCAGCTTTGGGACAGGGGTTGGCTACACCTTC. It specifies CASSFGTGVGYTF.

The CDR3 loop is CASSPGLANGEQFF. CDR3 nucleotides: TGCGCCAGCAGCCCTGGACTGGCAAACGGGGAGCAGTTCTTC. The genes are TRBV5-1 and TRBJ2-1; the D gene is possibly TRBD2 (5 bases). Per the germline V gene, CDR1 is SGHRS and CDR2 is YFSETQ. This CDR3 is 14 amino acids long. V was cut by 4 bases and J by 10 bases, with 18 bases left in between.

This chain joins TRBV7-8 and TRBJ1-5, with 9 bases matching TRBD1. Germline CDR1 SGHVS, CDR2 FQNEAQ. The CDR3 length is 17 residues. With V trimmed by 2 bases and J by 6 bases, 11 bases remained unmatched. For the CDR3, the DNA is TGTGCCAGCAGCTTAAGAATGGGACAGGGTGTGGGTCAGCCCCAGCATTTT. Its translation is CASSLRMGQGVGQPQHF.